This paragraph covers one TCR beta chain sequence. This specimen comes from a study of blood T cell repertoires in COVID-19. Germline V gene lookup returns CDR1 GTSNPN and CDR2 SVGIG (reference sequence). Trimming removed 0 bases at V and 6 bases at J, with 11 bases between. This CDR3 contains 13 residues. Profiling relied on immunoSEQ multiplex PCR, and the TCRdb table lists in-frame clones only, not all of them. Among under 250,000 clones listed, roughly four fifths were seen once. The sequenced sample was peripheral blood. The TCR was taken from a woman aged 40-49 years with acute or convalescent COVID-19. J is TRBJ1-2 and V is TRBV30; D is uncertain. CDR3 nucleotides: TGTGCCTGGAGTGTGGGCCTCTCCGATGGCTACACCTTC. Protein product: CAWSVGLSDGYTF.